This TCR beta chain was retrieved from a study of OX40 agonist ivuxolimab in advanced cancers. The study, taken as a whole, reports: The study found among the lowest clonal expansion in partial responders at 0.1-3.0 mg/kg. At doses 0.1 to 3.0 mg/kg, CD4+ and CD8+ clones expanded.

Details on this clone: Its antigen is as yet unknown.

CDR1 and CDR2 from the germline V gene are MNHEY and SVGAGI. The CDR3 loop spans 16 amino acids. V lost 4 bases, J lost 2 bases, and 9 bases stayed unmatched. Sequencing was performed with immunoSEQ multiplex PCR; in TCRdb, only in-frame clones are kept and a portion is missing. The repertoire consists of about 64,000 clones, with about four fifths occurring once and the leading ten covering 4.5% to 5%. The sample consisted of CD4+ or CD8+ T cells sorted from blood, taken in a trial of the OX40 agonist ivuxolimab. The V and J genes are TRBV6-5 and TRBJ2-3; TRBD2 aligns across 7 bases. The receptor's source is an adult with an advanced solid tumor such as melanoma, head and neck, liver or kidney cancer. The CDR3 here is CASSSPRLAPTDTQYF. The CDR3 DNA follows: TGTGCCAGCAGTTCGCCAAGACTAGCACCCACAGATACGCAGTATTTT.